This TCR beta chain was recovered during a study of regulatory T cells in long-lasting Graves disease (dated by TCRdb to the early 2020s). With respect to the entire study: Patients with newly diagnosed Graves' disease had been on antithyroid drugs for under 3 months. Patients with persistent Graves' disease were compared with patients with newly diagnosed Graves' disease using TCR sequencing and RNA sequencing of peripheral blood. The study took place in China and was registered as a clinical trial. A total of about 35 samples underwent TCR sequencing: 13 from persistent and about 20 from newly diagnosed Graves' disease patients.

The time point label, as the study defines it: newly diagnosed GD, antithyroid drugs for less than 3 months. For both TCR sequencing and RNA sequencing, RNA was extracted from PBMCs in TRIzol. The diagnosis of Graves' disease followed American Thyroid Association guidelines. Patients for the study were recruited at an endocrinology department in Xi'an, China. Each patient gave approximately 8.8 milliliters of peripheral blood, collected in an EDTA anticoagulant tube. Ficoll Paque Plus density gradient separation was used to isolate PBMCs, and no additional T cell sorting was done. An Agilent 2100 Bioanalyzer and agarose gel were used to check RNA quality, while a NanoDrop 2000 measured RNA concentration. General study outcomes and caveats: Lower TCR Shannon entropy and fewer highly expanded clones were observed in persistent Graves' disease patients than in newly diagnosed patients, which suggested clonal expansion. Persistent disease showed preferential use of TRBV28, TRBJ1-2 and TRBJ2-5, whereas newly diagnosed disease favored TRBV20-1 and TRBJ2-1. More public clonotypes were shared among persistent patients (over 2,500) than among newly diagnosed patients (roughly 1,000). Because the primary lesion, thyroid tissue, could not be accessed, the study looked at peripheral blood alone. The authors acknowledged the small sample size as a limitation that may reduce accuracy. Sequencing and analysis were restricted to the TCR beta chain.

The library was generated by multiplex PCR. Sequencer: Illumina HiSeq 4000. To build TCR beta libraries, CDR3 regions were amplified by Arm-PCR using iRepertoire HTBI primers. Gel purification was performed on PCR products prior to sequencing. Per the original workflow: Gene usage analysis of CDR3 amino acid clonotypes relied on the 62 TRBV and about 13 TRBJ segments identified across samples. COPE and FqMerger were used to merge filtered high-quality paired reads into contigs. BLAST was used to align contigs to the IMGT TRBV, TRBD and TRBJ reference genes, and CDR3 was defined following IMGT. Any clonotype with a frequency above 0.1% was counted as a highly expanded clone. Repertoire diversity was measured by Shannon entropy, and V-J evenness by the Gini coefficient. Public clonotypes were defined as clonotypes shared by more than one individual. TCRdb reanalyzed the raw reads on its own, using fastp at Q25 for trimming and MiXCR for clone calling, and kept in-frame beta chains. Rows with one shared CDR3 protein collapse into an entry with the most common genes and DNA. The V and J calls and clone size come from TCRdb's table, not from the authors' own analysis. The sample data list under 700,000 distinct CDR3 sequences, and about 16% of these were observed just once. The ten largest clones take up more than 20% of the sample.

The germline V and J ends show losses of 1 base and 3 bases respectively, and no gene match explains 0 bases of the junction. Via the germline V gene (reference sequence), CDR1 is DFQATT and CDR2 SNEGSKA. From its cysteine to its phenylalanine, the CDR3 spans 14 amino acids. Only the CDR3 DNA is retained, 42 bases long and in frame from the first base. This clonotype showed up many times. Its antigen specificity is not known. Base qualities are not at hand, and no much larger clone is one base apart. The sample was also reused in another study, on T cells in Graves' hyperthyroidism and ophthalmopathy. As that second paper reports: Stable Graves' hyperthyroidism was defined as no progression to ophthalmopathy during 18 months of follow-up. Hyperthyroidism patients were aged 18 to 65 years and newly diagnosed, with disease duration of less than 2 months. Patients with uncontrolled infections, other autoimmune diseases, pregnancy or lactation were excluded. Diagnoses relied on clinical symptoms, serum thyroxine and TRAb, thyroid ultrasound and orbital computed tomography. For the first round of RT-PCR on the TCR CDR3, the HTBI primer set was used together with the Qiagen OneStep RT-PCR kit. Most expanded thyroid clonotypes (frequency above 0.001) were also found in blood, which suggests that blood repertoires may mirror thyroid immune responses. A 13 V-J signature model separated ophthalmopathy from stable hyperthyroidism, with just over 85% sensitivity and roughly 81% specificity in cross-validation and 80%/75% in testing. In validation, the model predicted progression to ophthalmopathy a median of about 6 months before onset, with roughly 70% sensitivity and just under 75% specificity. To identify distinguishing TCR V-J signatures, a discovery cohort of about a hundred patients was used, comprising roughly 45 with Graves' ophthalmopathy and approximately 58 with stable Graves' hyperthyroidism. Prospective prediction of ophthalmopathy was tested in an independent validation cohort consisting of fewer than 20 hyperthyroidism patients and more than 15 patients who later progressed to ophthalmopathy. The roughly 100 discovery patients were randomly divided into training and test sets at a 7:3 ratio. The study also compared thyroid tissue and blood T-cell repertoires from more than 5 Graves' hyperthyroidism patients. After sampling, hyperthyroidism patients received methimazole starting at 30 mg daily, and ophthalmopathy patients received high-dose intravenous methylprednisolone. Libraries were constructed in a second round of multiplex PCR, after which size selection and purification were performed. Libraries were sequenced paired-end with 100 bp reads on an Illumina HiSeq2000. SOAPnuke was used to process the raw data, removing reads that contained adapters or uncalled bases, had a mean Phred below 15, or lacked an exact match to the constant primer or identifier. COPE v1.2.5 was used to merge high-quality paired reads, and clonotypes were defined as unique nucleotide sequences. Clonotypes were aligned to IMGT TRBV, TRBD and TRBJ reference segments using MiTCR v1.1. The analysis included only V-J combinations with a frequency above 0.0001, which together covered 98% to 99.2% of the repertoires. The TCS score was defined as the ratio of F50 (clonal expansion) to E x V (chaos), calculated using BLOSUM62-based TCRdist between CDR3 peptides within each V-J. Welch's t-statistics and random forest reduced roughly 540 V-J features to roughly 13, which were used in a naive Bayes classifier (R e1071). Sample size was not statistically predetermined, and investigators were not blinded to group allocation. TCR Vbeta CDR3 sequencing of some 140 peripheral blood samples (fewer than 45 ophthalmopathy, 75 to 80 hyperthyroidism and 17 progressor patients) is reported in the paper.

This TCR was sampled from a middle-aged woman with Graves disease. Donor details come from another sample of the same person, matched by shared clones. The chain couples TRBV20-1 to TRBJ2-3, with TRBD2 identical over 11 junction bases. Material: peripheral blood mononuclear cells (PBMCs), obtained at new diagnosis, from a patient treated with antithyroid drugs. The CDR3 region: CSARGLAGTDTQYF. The sequenced DNA is TGCAGTGCTAGAGGACTAGCGGGAACAGATACGCAGTATTTT.